This T cell receptor (beta chain) derives from a study of blood T cell repertoires in COVID-19. Background on the study: Sites in the United States, Italy and Spain provided acute and convalescent COVID-19 samples. From T cells, B-cell-depleted T cells, or PBMCs came the material, which was cDNA or gDNA.

The V gene's germline CDR1 is MNHEY and CDR2 SVGAGI. The CDR3 runs to 14 residues. Trimming left V 7 bases short and J 5 bases short, with 18 bases between. Under the authors' procedure: Amplification with reference gene primers provided the estimates of nucleated cell counts. The protocol was immunoSEQ multiplex PCR, while the TCRdb copy is restricted to in-frame clones and leaves out a portion. For V, J and clone size, that table is used; D and trimming come from the DNA. In the table there are about 23,000 clones, 70% to 90% of which are singletons. The rearrangement joins TRBV6-5 to TRBJ2-7; a weak D match, TRBD2 (7 bases). The clonotype comes from a woman older than 75 with active COVID-19. The sequenced sample was peripheral blood. The CDR3 DNA is TGTGCCAGCAAGGGGGGGCCCGCCCTCAACGAGCAGTACTTC. Translating gives CASKGGPALNEQYF.